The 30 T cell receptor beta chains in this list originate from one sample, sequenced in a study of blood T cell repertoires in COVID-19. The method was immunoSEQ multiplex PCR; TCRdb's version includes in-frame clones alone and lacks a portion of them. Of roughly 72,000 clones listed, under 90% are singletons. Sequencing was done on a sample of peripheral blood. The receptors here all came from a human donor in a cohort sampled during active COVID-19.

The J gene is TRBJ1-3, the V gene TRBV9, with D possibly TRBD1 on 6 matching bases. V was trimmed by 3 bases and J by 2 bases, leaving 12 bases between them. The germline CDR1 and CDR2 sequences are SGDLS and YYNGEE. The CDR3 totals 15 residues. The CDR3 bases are TGTGCCAGCAGCGGAGGCAGGGGAGCTGGAAACACCATATATTTT. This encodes CASSGGRGAGNTIYF.

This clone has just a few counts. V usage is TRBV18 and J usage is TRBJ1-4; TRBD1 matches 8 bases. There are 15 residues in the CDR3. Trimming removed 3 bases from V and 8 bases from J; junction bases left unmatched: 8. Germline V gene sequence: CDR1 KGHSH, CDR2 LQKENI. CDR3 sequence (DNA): TGTGCCAGCTCACCTGACAGGGGTGGAGGAGAAAAACTGTTTTTT. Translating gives CASSPDRGGGEKLFF.

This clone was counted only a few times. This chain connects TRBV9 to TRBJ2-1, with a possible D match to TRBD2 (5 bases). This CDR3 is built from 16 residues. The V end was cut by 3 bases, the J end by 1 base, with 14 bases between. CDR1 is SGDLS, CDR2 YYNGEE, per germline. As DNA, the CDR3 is TGTGCCAGCAGCGCCCCCACCTCGGGGTCCTACAATGAGCAGTTCTTC. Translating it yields CASSAPTSGSYNEQFF.

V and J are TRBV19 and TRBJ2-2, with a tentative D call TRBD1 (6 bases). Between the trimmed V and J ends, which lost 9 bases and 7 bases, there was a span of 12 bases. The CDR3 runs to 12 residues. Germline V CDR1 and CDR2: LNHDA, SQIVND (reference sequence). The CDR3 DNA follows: TGTGCCAGCGTTCAGGGGATCGGGGAGCTGTTTTTT. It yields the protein CASVQGIGELFF.

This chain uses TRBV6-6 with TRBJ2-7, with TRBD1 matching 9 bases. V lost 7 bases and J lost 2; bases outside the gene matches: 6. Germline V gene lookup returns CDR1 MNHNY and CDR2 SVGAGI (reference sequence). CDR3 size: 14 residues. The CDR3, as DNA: TGTGCCAGCACCCCCGGGACAGGGACCTACGAGCAGTACTTC. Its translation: CASTPGTGTYEQYF.

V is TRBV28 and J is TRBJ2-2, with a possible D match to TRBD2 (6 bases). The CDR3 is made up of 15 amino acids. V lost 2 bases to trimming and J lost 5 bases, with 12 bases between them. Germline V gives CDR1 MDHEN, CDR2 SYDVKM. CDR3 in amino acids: CASSLGGILTGELFF. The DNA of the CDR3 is TGTGCCAGCAGTTTAGGGGGGATTCTGACCGGGGAGCTGTTTTTT.

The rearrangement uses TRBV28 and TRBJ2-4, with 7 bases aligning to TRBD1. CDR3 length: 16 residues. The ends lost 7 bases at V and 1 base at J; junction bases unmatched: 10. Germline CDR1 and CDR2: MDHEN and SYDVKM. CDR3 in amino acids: CASTTTGVGAKNIQYF. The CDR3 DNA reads TGTGCCAGCACGACAACAGGGGTTGGGGCCAAAAACATTCAGTACTTC.

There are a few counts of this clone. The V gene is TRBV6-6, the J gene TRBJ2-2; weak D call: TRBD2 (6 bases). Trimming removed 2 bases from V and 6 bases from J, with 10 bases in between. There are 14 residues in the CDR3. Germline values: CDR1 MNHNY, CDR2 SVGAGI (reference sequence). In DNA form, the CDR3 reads TGTGCCAGCAGTTACAAGTTAGCGGCCGGGGAGCTGTTTTTT. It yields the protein CASSYKLAAGELFF.

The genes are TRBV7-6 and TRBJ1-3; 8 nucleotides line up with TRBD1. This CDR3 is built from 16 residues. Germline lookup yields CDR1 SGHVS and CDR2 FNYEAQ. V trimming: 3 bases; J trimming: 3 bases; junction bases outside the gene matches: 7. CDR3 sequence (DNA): TGTGCCAGCAGCTTCTCCGGGACAGGATTTGGAAACACCATATATTTT. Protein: CASSFSGTGFGNTIYF.

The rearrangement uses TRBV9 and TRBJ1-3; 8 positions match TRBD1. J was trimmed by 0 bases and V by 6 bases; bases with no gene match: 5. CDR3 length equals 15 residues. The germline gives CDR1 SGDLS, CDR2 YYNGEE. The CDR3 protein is CASTLTGGSGNTIYF. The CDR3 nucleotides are TGTGCCAGCACCCTCACAGGGGGCTCTGGAAACACCATATATTTT. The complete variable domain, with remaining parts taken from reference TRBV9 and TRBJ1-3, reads DSGVTQTPKHLITATGQRVTLRCSPRSGDLSVYWYQQSLDQGLQFLIQYYNGEERAKGNILERFSAQQFPDLHSELNLSSLELGDSALYFCASTLTGGSGNTIYFGEGSWLTVV.

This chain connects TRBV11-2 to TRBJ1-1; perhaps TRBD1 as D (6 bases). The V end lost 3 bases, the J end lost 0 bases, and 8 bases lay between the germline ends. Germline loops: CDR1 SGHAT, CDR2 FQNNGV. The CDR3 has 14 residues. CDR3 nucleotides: TGTGCCAGCAGCTTCCGGGACATGAACACTGAAGCTTTCTTT. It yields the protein CASSFRDMNTEAFF. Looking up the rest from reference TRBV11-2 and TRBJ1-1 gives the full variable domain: EAGVAQSPRYKIIEKRQSVAFWCNPISGHATLYWYQQILGQGPKLLIQFQNNGVVDDSQLPKDRFSAERLKGVDSTLKIQPAKLEDSAVYLCASSFRDMNTEAFFGQGTRLTVV.

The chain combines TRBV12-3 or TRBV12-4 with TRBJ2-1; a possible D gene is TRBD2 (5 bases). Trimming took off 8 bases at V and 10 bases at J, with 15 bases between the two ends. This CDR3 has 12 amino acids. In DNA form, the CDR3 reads TGTGCCAGCCTCCCCGGTGGAGGAGAGCAGTTCTTC. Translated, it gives CASLPGGGEQFF.

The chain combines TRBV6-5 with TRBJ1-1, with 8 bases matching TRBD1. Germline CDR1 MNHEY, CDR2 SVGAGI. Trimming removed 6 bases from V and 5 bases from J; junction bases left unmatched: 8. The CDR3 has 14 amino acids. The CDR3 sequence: CASRTGQGRTEAFF. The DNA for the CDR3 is TGTGCCAGCAGGACAGGACAGGGACGGACTGAAGCTTTCTTT.

The DNA of the CDR3 is TGTGCCAGTAGTCCCCGGACAGGGAACAATCAGCCCCAGCATTTT. It specifies CASSPRTGNNQPQHF. This chain uses TRBV19 with TRBJ1-5; 8 bases align to TRBD1. The CDR3 spans 15 residues. Germline V gene data show CDR1 as LNHDA and CDR2 as SQIVND (reference sequence). The V and J ends lost 5 bases and 3 bases, in that order; junction bases with no gene match: 6.

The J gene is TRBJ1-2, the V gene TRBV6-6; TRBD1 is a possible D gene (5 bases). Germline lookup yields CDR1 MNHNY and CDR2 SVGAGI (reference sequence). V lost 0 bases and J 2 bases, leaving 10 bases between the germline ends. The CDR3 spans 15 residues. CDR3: CASSYSMTANYGYTF. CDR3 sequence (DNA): TGTGCCAGCAGTTACTCGATGACAGCCAACTATGGCTACACCTTC.

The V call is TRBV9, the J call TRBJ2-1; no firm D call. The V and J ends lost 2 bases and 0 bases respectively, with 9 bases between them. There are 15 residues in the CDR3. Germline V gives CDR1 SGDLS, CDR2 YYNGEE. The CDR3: CASSVSLSSYNEQFF. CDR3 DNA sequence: TGTGCCAGCAGCGTTTCATTGAGCTCCTACAATGAGCAGTTCTTC.

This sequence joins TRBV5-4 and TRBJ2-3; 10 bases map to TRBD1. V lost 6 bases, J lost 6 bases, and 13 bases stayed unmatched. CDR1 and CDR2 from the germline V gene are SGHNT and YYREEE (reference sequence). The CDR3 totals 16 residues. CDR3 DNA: TGTGCCAGCACCATCGGCCTGGGACAGGGGCCGGATACGCAGTATTTT. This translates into CASTIGLGQGPDTQYF.

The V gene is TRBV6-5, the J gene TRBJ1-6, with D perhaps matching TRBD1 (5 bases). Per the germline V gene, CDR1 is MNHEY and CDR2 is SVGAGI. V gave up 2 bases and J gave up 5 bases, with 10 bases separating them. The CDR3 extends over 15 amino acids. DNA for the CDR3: TGTGCCAGCAGTTACGGGGCAGGGCATAATTCACCCCTCCACTTT. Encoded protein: CASSYGAGHNSPLHF.

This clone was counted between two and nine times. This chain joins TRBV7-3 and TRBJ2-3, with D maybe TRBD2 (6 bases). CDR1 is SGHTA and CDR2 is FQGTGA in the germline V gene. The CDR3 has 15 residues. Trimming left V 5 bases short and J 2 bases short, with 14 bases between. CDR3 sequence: CASSPISGPTDTQYF. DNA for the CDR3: TGTGCCAGCAGCCCGATCAGCGGGCCCACAGATACGCAGTATTTT. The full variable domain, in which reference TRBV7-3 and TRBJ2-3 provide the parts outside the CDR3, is GAGVSQTPSNKVTEKGKYVELRCDPISGHTALYWYRQSLGQGPEFLIYFQGTGAADDSGLPNDRFFAVRPEGSVSTLKIQRTERGDSAVYLCASSPISGPTDTQYFGPGTRLTVL.

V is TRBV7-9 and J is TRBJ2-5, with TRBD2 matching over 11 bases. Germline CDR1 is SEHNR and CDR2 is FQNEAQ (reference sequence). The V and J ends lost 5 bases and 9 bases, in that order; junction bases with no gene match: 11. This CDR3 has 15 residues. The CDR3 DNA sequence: TGTGCCAGCAGCACGGGACTAGCGGTTTTCAGGGCCCAGTACTTC. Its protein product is CASSTGLAVFRAQYF.

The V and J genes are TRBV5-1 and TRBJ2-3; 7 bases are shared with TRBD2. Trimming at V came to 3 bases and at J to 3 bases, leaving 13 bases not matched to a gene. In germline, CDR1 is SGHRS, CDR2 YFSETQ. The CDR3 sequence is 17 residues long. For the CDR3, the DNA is TGCGCCAGCAGCTGGGGGTACGGGAGGAGAGGGACAGATACGCAGTATTTT. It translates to CASSWGYGRRGTDTQYF. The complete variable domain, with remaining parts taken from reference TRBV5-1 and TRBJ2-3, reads KAGVTQTPRYLIKTRGQQVTLSCSPISGHRSVSWYQQTPGQGLQFLFEYFSETQRNKGNFPGRFSGRQFSNSRSEMNVSTLELGDSALYLCASSWGYGRRGTDTQYFGPGTRLTVL.

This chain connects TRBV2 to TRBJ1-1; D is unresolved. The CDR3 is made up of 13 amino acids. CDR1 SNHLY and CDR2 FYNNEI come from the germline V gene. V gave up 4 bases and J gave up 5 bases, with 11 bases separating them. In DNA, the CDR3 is TGTGCCAGCAGTGTAGAGGGAGGAACTGAAGCTTTCTTT. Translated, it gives CASSVEGGTEAFF.

The CDR3 spells CASSPGQFFAERANYGYTF. The DNA of the CDR3 is TGCGCCAGCAGCCCCGGACAGTTTTTTGCTGAGAGGGCTAACTATGGCTACACCTTC. The J gene is TRBJ1-2, the V gene TRBV4-1; D possibly corresponds to TRBD1 (6 bases). CDR1 is MGHRA, CDR2 YSYEKL, per germline. Trimming stripped 4 bases from V and 0 bases from J, with 24 bases between. CDR3 length: 19 amino acids.

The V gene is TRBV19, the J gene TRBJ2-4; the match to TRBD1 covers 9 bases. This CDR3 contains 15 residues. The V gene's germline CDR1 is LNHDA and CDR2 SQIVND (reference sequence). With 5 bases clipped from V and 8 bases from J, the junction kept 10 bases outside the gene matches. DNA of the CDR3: TGTGCCAGTAGTGCGGCGGGACAGGGATTAGACATTCAGTACTTC. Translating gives CASSAAGQGLDIQYF. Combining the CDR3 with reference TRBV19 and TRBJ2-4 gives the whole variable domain DGGITQSPKYLFRKEGQNVTLSCEQNLNHDAMYWYRQDPGQGLRLIYYSQIVNDFQKGDIAEGYSVSREKKESFPLTVTSAQKNPTAFYLCASSAAGQGLDIQYFGAGTRLSVL.

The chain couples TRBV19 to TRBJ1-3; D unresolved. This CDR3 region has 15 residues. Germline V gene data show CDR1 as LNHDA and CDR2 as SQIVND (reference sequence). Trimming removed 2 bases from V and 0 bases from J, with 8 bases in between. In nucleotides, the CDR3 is TGTGCCAGTAGTATATCAAGGAGCTCTGGAAACACCATATATTTT. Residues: CASSISRSSGNTIYF.

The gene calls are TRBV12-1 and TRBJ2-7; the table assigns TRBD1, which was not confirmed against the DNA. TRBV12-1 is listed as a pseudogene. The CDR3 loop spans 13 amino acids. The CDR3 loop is CASSPDRVDEQYF. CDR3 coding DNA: TGTGCCAGCAGCCCTGACAGGGTGGACGAGCAGTACTTC.

CDR3 in DNA: TGCGCCAGCAGCCAAAGGGCGGGGGAGGACACAGATACGCAGTATTTT. It specifies CASSQRAGEDTDTQYF. The chain employs TRBV4-1 and TRBJ2-3, with 7 bases that match TRBD2. The J segment lost 2 bases and the V segment lost 2 bases, leaving 7 bases of the junction unmatched. The CDR3 totals 16 residues. Germline lookup yields CDR1 MGHRA and CDR2 YSYEKL.

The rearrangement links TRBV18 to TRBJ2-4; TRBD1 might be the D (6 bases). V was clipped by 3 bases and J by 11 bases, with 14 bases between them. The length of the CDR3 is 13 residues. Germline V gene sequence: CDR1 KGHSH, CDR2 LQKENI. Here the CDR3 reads CASSPRQEEVQYF. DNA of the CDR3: TGTGCCAGCTCACCTAGACAGGAAGAGGTTCAGTACTTC.

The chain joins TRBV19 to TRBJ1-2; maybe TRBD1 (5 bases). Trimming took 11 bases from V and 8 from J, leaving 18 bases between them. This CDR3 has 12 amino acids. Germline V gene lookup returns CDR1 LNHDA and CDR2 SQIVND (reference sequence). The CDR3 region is CASSRGPRGYTF. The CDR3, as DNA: TGTGCCTCAAGTAGGGGTCCGCGAGGCTACACCTTC.

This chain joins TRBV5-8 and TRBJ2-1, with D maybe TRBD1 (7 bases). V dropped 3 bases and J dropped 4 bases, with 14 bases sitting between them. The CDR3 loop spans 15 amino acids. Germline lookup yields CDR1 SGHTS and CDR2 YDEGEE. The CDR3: CASSWQGGRYNEQFF. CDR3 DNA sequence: TGTGCCAGCAGCTGGCAGGGGGGTCGGTACAATGAGCAGTTCTTC.